The TCR beta chain under discussion was sequenced for a study of T cell responses to AZD1222 COVID-19 vaccine. Whole-study context: The study pooled second doses at about 4 or about 12 weeks. Study findings and constraints: Unmutated regions of variants are reportedly targeted by nearly half of spike-specific TCRs. Spike-specific TCR breadth and depth went up after people got two AZD1222 doses. At study baseline, merely a handful of AZD1222 recipients were seropositive.

A word on this clone: The antigen is unknown.

Libraries were prepared by immunoSEQ multiplex PCR; TCRdb keeps only in-frame clonotypes and omits some of them. The data hold approximately 130,000 clones, with over 75% observed a single time. Trimming pared 2 bases from V and 2 bases from J, leaving 7 bases between. The length of the CDR3 is 14 residues. Germline CDR1 and CDR2: MNHEY and SVGAGI. Specimen: peripheral blood, collected on day 0 of AZD1222 vaccination. The receptor's source is an adult in good health. The chain carries TRBV6-5 and TRBJ1-3; no reliable D call. The CDR3 coding sequence is TGTGCCAGCAGTTACAAGGGAACTGGAAACACCATATATTTT. It translates to CASSYKGTGNTIYF.